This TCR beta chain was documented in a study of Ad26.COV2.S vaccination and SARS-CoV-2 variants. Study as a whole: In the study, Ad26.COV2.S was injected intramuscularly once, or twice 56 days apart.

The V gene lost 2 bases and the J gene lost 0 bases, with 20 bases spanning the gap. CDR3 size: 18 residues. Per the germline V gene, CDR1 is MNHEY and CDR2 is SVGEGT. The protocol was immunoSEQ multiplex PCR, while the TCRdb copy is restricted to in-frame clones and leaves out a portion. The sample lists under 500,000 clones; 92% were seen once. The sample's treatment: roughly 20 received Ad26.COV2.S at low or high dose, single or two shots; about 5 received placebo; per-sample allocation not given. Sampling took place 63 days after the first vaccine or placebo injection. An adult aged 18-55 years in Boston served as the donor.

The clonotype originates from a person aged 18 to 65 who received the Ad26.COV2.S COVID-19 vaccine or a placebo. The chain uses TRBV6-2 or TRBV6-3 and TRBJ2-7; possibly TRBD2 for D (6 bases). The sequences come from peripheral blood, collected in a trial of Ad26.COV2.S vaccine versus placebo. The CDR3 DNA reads TGTGCCAGCAGTTACAGAGCGGGCGGCCGAACCAGCTCCTACGAGCAGTACTTC. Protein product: CASSYRAGGRTSSYEQYF.